Below, 20 T cell receptor beta chains from the same sample are listed, as sequenced in a study of blood T cell repertoires in COVID-19. Here immunoSEQ multiplex PCR was the method, and the copy in TCRdb shows in-frame clones only, minus some. The sample consists of around 230,000 clones, approximately 78% of them appearing once. The sample taken for sequencing was peripheral blood. The source of these receptors is a woman in her fifties or sixties with active or convalescent COVID-19.

V gene TRBV6-5 combines with J gene TRBJ2-7; 11 bases agree with TRBD1. The CDR3 runs 14 residues. V was pared by 6 bases and J by 3 bases, with 4 bases of the junction left unmatched. From germline, CDR1 is MNHEY and CDR2 SVGAGI. This CDR3 is CASSSGTGGYEQYF. CDR3 in DNA: TGTGCCAGCAGCTCCGGGACAGGGGGCTACGAGCAGTACTTC.

This clone was seen a single time. This chain joins TRBV18 and TRBJ1-5; D ambiguous. The germline CDR1 and CDR2 sequences are KGHSH and LQKENI. Trimming left V 2 bases short and J 4 bases short, with 12 bases between. This CDR3 comprises 15 residues. The CDR3, as DNA: TGTGCCAGCTCACCAGGCCAGGCCATAAATCAGCCCCAGCATTTT. Translated: CASSPGQAINQPQHF.

The chain has TRBV9 and TRBJ2-3, with D perhaps TRBD2 (7 bases). Germline-derived CDR1 and CDR2 are SGDLS and YYNGEE. V was pared by 4 bases and J by 6 bases, with 15 bases between. CDR3 length equals 14 residues. CDR3 DNA sequence: TGTGCCAGCAGCCTGAGGGGGGGGCGGGATACGCAGTATTTT. Amino acids: CASSLRGGRDTQYF.

The sample holds one count of this clone. The chain couples TRBV30 to TRBJ1-2; maybe TRBD1 (6 bases). There are 14 residues in the CDR3. V dropped 0 bases and J dropped 0 bases, with 8 bases sitting between them. In germline, CDR1 is GTSNPN, CDR2 SVGIG (reference sequence). CDR3: CAWSVAGANYGYTF. The CDR3 bases are TGTGCCTGGAGTGTGGCAGGGGCTAACTATGGCTACACCTTC.

The chain combines TRBV10-3 with TRBJ2-7; no clear D. Germline-derived CDR1 and CDR2 are ENHRY and SYGVKD. Trimming took 3 bases from V and 7 from J, leaving 10 bases between them. The CDR3 totals 12 residues. Here the CDR3 reads CAISDGTREQYF. The CDR3 DNA is TGTGCCATCAGTGATGGAACGCGGGAGCAGTACTTC.

This clone was counted many times. The chain employs TRBV5-1 and TRBJ2-4; weak D call: TRBD2 (6 bases). The CDR3 is 13 residues long. V was clipped by 3 bases and J by 7 bases, with 11 bases between them. The germline V gene encodes CDR1 SGHRS and CDR2 YFSETQ. CDR3 nucleotide sequence: TGCGCCAGCAGCTGGGGGACTCAGAACATTCAGTACTTC. This codes for CASSWGTQNIQYF. Based on the CDR3 plus reference TRBV5-1 and TRBJ2-4, the full variable domain is KAGVTQTPRYLIKTRGQQVTLSCSPISGHRSVSWYQQTPGQGLQFLFEYFSETQRNKGNFPGRFSGRQFSNSRSEMNVSTLELGDSALYLCASSWGTQNIQYFGAGTRLSVL.

V and J are TRBV6-5 and TRBJ2-7, with TRBD1 identical over 9 bases. CDR1 is MNHEY, CDR2 SVGAGI, per germline. The CDR3 length is 14 residues. V was pared by 10 bases and J by 0 bases, with 7 bases of the junction left unmatched. The CDR3 loop reads CATQKDRGSYEQYF. CDR3 in DNA: TGTGCCACGCAGAAGGACAGGGGCTCCTACGAGCAGTACTTC.

The chain recombines TRBV28 with TRBJ1-2; weak D call: TRBD1 (6 bases). The CDR3 has 15 residues. Trimming left V 5 bases short and J 1 base short, with 14 bases between. Looked up from germline, CDR1 is MDHEN and CDR2 is SYDVKM. In DNA form, the CDR3 reads TGTGCCAGCAGTCTACCGGGACACATTAACTATGGCTACACCTTC. Translated: CASSLPGHINYGYTF.

V and J are TRBV5-5 and TRBJ2-7; possibly TRBD1 for D (5 bases). Germline loops: CDR1 SGHKS, CDR2 YYEKEE (reference sequence). The CDR3 runs to 14 residues. The germline V and J ends were trimmed by 4 bases and 6 bases, with 17 bases remaining between them. CDR3 region: CASSLNHERGEQYF. The DNA for the CDR3 is TGTGCCAGCAGCCTCAATCATGAAAGGGGCGAGCAGTACTTC.

This clone showed up just once. The chain employs TRBV5-4 and TRBJ2-7; weak D call: TRBD2 (7 bases). The length of the CDR3 is 14 residues. V shed 2 bases and J shed 1 base, with 10 bases lying between them. Germline V CDR1 and CDR2: SGHNT, YYREEE (reference sequence). The DNA for the CDR3 is TGTGCCAGCAGCTTAGGGGGGGTTTCCTACGAGCAGTACTTC. Its protein product is CASSLGGVSYEQYF. The full variable domain, in which reference TRBV5-4 and TRBJ2-7 provide the parts outside the CDR3, is ETGVTQSPTHLIKTRGQQVTLRCSSQSGHNTVSWYQQALGQGPQFIFQYYREEENGRGNFPPRFSGLQFPNYSSELNVNALELDDSALYLCASSLGGVSYEQYFGPGTRLTVT.

The chain combines TRBV30 with TRBJ1-3; D unresolved. V lost 2 bases, J lost 0 bases, and 11 bases lay in between. CDR1 GTSNPN and CDR2 SVGIG come from the germline V gene (reference sequence). This CDR3 spans 15 amino acids. In nucleotides, the CDR3 is TGTGCCTGGAGTAGTATACCGAGCTCTGGAAACACCATATATTTT. It codes for CAWSSIPSSGNTIYF. The full variable domain, with the rest looked up from reference TRBV30 and TRBJ1-3, is SQTIHQWPATLVQPVGSPLSLECTVEGTSNPNLYWYRQAAGRGLQLLFYSVGIGQISSEVPQNLSASRPQDRQFILSSKKLLLSDSGFYLCAWSSIPSSGNTIYFGEGSWLTVV.

V is TRBV7-6 and J is TRBJ2-2; 12 nucleotides agree with TRBD2. V shed 8 bases and J 4 bases; nucleotides not matched to a gene: 8. There are 16 residues in the CDR3. Germline CDR1 is SGHVS and CDR2 is FNYEAQ. The CDR3 nucleotides read TGTGCCAGCCGTCCTAGCGGGGGGGCCGGCACCGGGGAGCTGTTTTTT. This encodes CASRPSGGAGTGELFF.

In its sample, this clone was seen a few times. The chain employs TRBV2 and TRBJ2-4; D may be TRBD2 (6 bases). Germline-derived CDR1 and CDR2 are SNHLY and FYNNEI. The CDR3 has 16 residues. V lost 6 bases and J 1 base, leaving 16 bases between the germline ends. For the CDR3, the DNA is TGTGCCAGCAGGGAACAAGGAGGGACGGCCAAAAACATTCAGTACTTC. Protein: CASREQGGTAKNIQYF.

The V and J genes are TRBV9 and TRBJ2-1, with D perhaps TRBD1 (5 bases). Trimming cost V 4 bases and J 0 bases, with 11 bases left between them. This CDR3 has 15 residues. Germline V lookup: CDR1 SGDLS, CDR2 YYNGEE. The CDR3 loop is CASSLDRSSYNEQFF. CDR3 in DNA: TGTGCCAGCAGCCTCGACAGAAGCTCCTACAATGAGCAGTTCTTC. The whole variable domain, remainder taken from reference TRBV9 and TRBJ2-1, is DSGVTQTPKHLITATGQRVTLRCSPRSGDLSVYWYQQSLDQGLQFLIQYYNGEERAKGNILERFSAQQFPDLHSELNLSSLELGDSALYFCASSLDRSSYNEQFFGPGTRLTVL.

Written as DNA, the CDR3 is TGCAGCGTTGAACAACAGGGTAATACGCAGTATTTT. Translated: CSVEQQGNTQYF. This chain joins TRBV29-1 and TRBJ2-3; maybe TRBD1 (6 bases). The CDR3 runs 12 residues. V was pared by 2 bases and J by 7 bases, with 10 bases between. Germline V gives CDR1 SQVTM, CDR2 ANQGSEA.

CDR3 protein: CAISESQGLHGYTF. The CDR3 DNA reads as TGTGCCATCAGTGAGTCGCAGGGGTTGCATGGCTACACCTTC. The chain combines TRBV10-3 with TRBJ1-2; possible D gene TRBD1, 6 bases. Deletions cut 0 bases from V and 6 bases from J, with 11 bases between. This CDR3 contains 14 residues. Germline V lookup: CDR1 ENHRY, CDR2 SYGVKD.

The chain employs TRBV12-3 or TRBV12-4 and TRBJ2-2; D is possibly TRBD1 (6 bases). The CDR3 length is 13 residues. V lost 2 bases and J lost 6, with 7 bases in between. This CDR3 reads CASSLSGAGELFF. The CDR3 region has the DNA TGTGCCAGCAGTTTATCAGGGGCCGGGGAGCTGTTTTTT.

This chain's CDR3 is CASSPTGLGNTIYF. CDR3 nucleotide sequence: TGTGCCAGCAGCCCTACAGGGCTCGGAAACACCATATATTTT. The chain combines TRBV7-2 with TRBJ1-3, with D perhaps matching TRBD1 (6 bases). Trimming left V 5 bases short and J 4 bases short, with 12 bases between. The CDR3 runs to 14 residues. In germline, CDR1 is SGHTA, CDR2 FQGNSA. The whole variable domain, filled in from reference TRBV7-2 and TRBJ1-3, reads GAGVSQSPSNKVTEKGKDVELRCDPISGHTALYWYRQSLGQGLEFLIYFQGNSAPDKSGLPSDRFSAERTGGSVSTLTIQRTQQEDSAVYLCASSPTGLGNTIYFGEGSWLTVV.

This chain links TRBV7-9 with TRBJ1-5; D perhaps matches TRBD1 (5 bases). The germline V and J ends were trimmed by 3 bases and 1 base, with 10 bases remaining between them. Germline CDR1 SEHNR, CDR2 FQNEAQ (reference sequence). The CDR3 length is 15 residues. CDR3 nucleotides: TGTGCCAGCAGCTTTACAGGTGGGAGCAATCAGCCCCAGCATTTT. Amino acid sequence: CASSFTGGSNQPQHF.

The rearrangement joins TRBV6-5 to TRBJ1-5; D is perhaps TRBD1 (5 bases). V shed 2 bases and J shed 3 bases, with 11 bases lying between them. The germline V gene has CDR1 MNHEY and CDR2 SVGAGI. CDR3 length: 15 amino acids. For the CDR3, the DNA is TGTGCCAGCAGTTACGGTGCAGGGCCCAATCAGCCCCAGCATTTT. It encodes CASSYGAGPNQPQHF.